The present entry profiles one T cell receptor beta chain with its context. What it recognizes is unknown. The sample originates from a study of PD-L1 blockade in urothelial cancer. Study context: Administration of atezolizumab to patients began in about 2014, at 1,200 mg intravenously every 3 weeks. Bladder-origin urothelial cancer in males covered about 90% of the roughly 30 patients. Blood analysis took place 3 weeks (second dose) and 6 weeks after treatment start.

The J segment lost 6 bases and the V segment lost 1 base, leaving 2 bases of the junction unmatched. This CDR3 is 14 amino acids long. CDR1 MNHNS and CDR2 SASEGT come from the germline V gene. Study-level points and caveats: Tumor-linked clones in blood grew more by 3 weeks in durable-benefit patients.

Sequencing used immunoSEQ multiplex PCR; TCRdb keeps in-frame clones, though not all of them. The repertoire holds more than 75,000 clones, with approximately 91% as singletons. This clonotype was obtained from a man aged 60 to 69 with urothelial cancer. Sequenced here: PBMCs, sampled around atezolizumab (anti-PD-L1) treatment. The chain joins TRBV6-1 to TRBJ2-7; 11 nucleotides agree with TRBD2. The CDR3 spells CASSEGLAGLEQYF. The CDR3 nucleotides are TGTGCCAGCAGTGAAGGACTAGCGGGACTCGAGCAGTACTTC.